The 20 T cell receptor beta chains below come from one sample, sequenced in a study of CD8 T cells in Susac syndrome. Random hexamers were used to reverse transcribe an amount of roughly 0.5 to 1 ug RNA. TCRdb itself ran the immunoSEQ multiplex PCR reads through MiXCR, one entry per CDR3 protein. In the table there are 190,000 or so distinct CDR3 sequences, nearly 95% of which are singletons. The sequenced sample consisted of CD4+ T cells from PBMCs. Receptors were obtained from a human donor with multiple sclerosis.

The V call is TRBV9, the J call TRBJ2-5; D call uncertain. Germline assignment: CDR1 SGDLS and CDR2 YYNGEE. The CDR3 is 14 residues long. Trimming took off 1 base at V and 3 bases at J, with 10 bases between the two ends. The DNA of the CDR3 is TGTGCCAGCAGCGTATCGGGCAGAGAAGAGACCCAGTACTTC. Protein: CASSVSGREETQYF. The full variable domain, its missing parts supplied by reference TRBV9 and TRBJ2-5, is DSGVTQTPKHLITATGQRVTLRCSPRSGDLSVYWYQQSLDQGLQFLIQYYNGEERAKGNILERFSAQQFPDLHSELNLSSLELGDSALYFCASSVSGREETQYFGPGTRLLVL.

Here the CDR3 reads CSVPPGQGGYNEQFF. CDR3 DNA sequence: TGCAGTGTTCCCCCGGGACAGGGAGGGTACAATGAGCAGTTCTTC. The chain links TRBV20-1 to TRBJ2-1; 9 bases fit TRBD1. With 7 bases clipped from V and 4 bases from J, the junction kept 11 bases outside the gene matches. Germline V gives CDR1 DFQATT, CDR2 SNEGSKA (reference sequence). The CDR3 is 15 amino acids.

The rearrangement uses TRBV9 and TRBJ2-7; perhaps TRBD1 as D (5 bases). V shed 3 bases and J shed 12 bases, with 19 bases lying between them. CDR3 length: 13 amino acids. CDR1 SGDLS and CDR2 YYNGEE come from the germline V gene. CDR3 nucleotides: TGTGCCAGCAGCGGGGGCCTCCTCCCTGTGCTGTACTTC. This sequence encodes CASSGGLLPVLYF.

The chain joins TRBV29-1 to TRBJ2-7, with D perhaps matching TRBD1 (5 bases). From germline, CDR1 is SQVTM and CDR2 ANQGSEA. The CDR3 is 14 residues long. The V end lost 3 bases, the J end lost 0 bases, and 12 bases lay between the germline ends. This chain's CDR3 is CSVDRQGGSYEQYF. In DNA form, the CDR3 reads TGCAGCGTTGATCGCCAGGGCGGCTCCTACGAGCAGTACTTC.

The J gene is TRBJ2-1, the V gene TRBV20-1, with a weak D call TRBD2 (5 bases). CDR3 length: 13 amino acids. Germline V gives CDR1 DFQATT, CDR2 SNEGSKA (reference sequence). The V end lost 5 bases, the J end lost 9 bases, and 17 bases lay between the germline ends. CDR3 sequence (DNA): TGCAGTGCTTCCGGGCCCCAAGAGGGTGAGCAGTTCTTC. Its translation: CSASGPQEGEQFF.

The V and J genes are TRBV7-9 and TRBJ2-7, with 8 bases matching TRBD1. The junction had 4 bases not matched to a gene; V was cut back by 5 bases and J by 1 base. The CDR3 contains 14 residues. The germline V gene has CDR1 SEHNR and CDR2 FQNEAQ (reference sequence). The CDR3 sequence is CASSPWTGSYEQYF. CDR3 nucleotide sequence: TGTGCCAGCAGCCCTTGGACAGGGTCCTACGAGCAGTACTTC.

V and J are TRBV5-1 and TRBJ1-6; no firm D call. Germline values: CDR1 SGHRS, CDR2 YFSETQ. CDR3 length equals 14 residues. V was shortened by 1 base and J by 10 bases, with 12 bases between the two germline ends. The CDR3 here is CASSLISLMSPLHF. CDR3 nucleotide sequence: TGCGCCAGCAGCTTGATATCGTTAATGTCACCCCTCCACTTT.

This clonotype has a handful of counts. V gene TRBV5-1 combines with J gene TRBJ2-5; TRBD1 matches at 7 bases. The CDR3 is made up of 13 amino acids. With V trimmed by 1 base and J by 4 bases, 1 base remained unmatched. The V gene's germline CDR1 is SGHRS and CDR2 YFSETQ. The CDR3 is CASSLNRGETQYF. The CDR3 region has the DNA TGCGCCAGCAGCTTGAACAGGGGAGAGACCCAGTACTTC.

The V gene is TRBV29-1, the J gene TRBJ1-2; a possible D gene is TRBD1 (5 bases). In germline, CDR1 is SQVTM, CDR2 ANQGSEA. CDR3 size: 13 residues. The V and J ends lost 6 bases and 6 bases respectively, with 17 bases between them. In nucleotides, the CDR3 is TGCAGCGTCGGGGCGGGGGGAGTGAATGGCTACACCTTC. It encodes CSVGAGGVNGYTF.

The J gene is TRBJ2-5, the V gene TRBV3-1; 9 nucleotides agree with TRBD1. V shed 4 bases and J 5 bases; nucleotides not matched to a gene: 8. The CDR3 covers 15 residues. Germline CDR1 is LGHDT and CDR2 is YNNKEL (reference sequence). This CDR3 is CASSRGQGIHETQYF. The CDR3 bases are TGTGCCAGCAGCCGGGGACAGGGAATACACGAGACCCAGTACTTC.

V and J are TRBV12-3 or TRBV12-4 and TRBJ1-5; a weak D match, TRBD1 (5 bases). The V gene lost 7 bases and the J gene lost 3 bases, with 10 bases spanning the gap. The CDR3 covers 13 residues. CDR3 DNA: TGTGCCAGCACGGCGGACACCAATCAGCCCCAGCATTTT. Residues: CASTADTNQPQHF.

J is TRBJ1-1 and V is TRBV2, with 7 bases matching TRBD1. The junction had 4 bases not matched to a gene; V was cut back by 6 bases and J by 3 bases. The CDR3 spans 13 residues. The germline CDR1 and CDR2 sequences are SNHLY and FYNNEI. Written as DNA, the CDR3 is TGTGCCAGCAGCGGACAGGCGGACACTGAAGCTTTCTTT. Protein sequence: CASSGQADTEAFF. The entire variable domain, with the rest obtained from reference TRBV2 and TRBJ1-1, is as follows: EPEVTQTPSHQVTQMGQEVILRCVPISNHLYFYWYRQILGQKVEFLVSFYNNEISEKSEIFDDQFSVERPDGSNFTLKIRSTKLEDSAMYFCASSGQADTEAFFGQGTRLTVV.

The chain links TRBV27 to TRBJ2-7; 11 bases align to TRBD1. The CDR3 runs 16 residues. The germline V gene has CDR1 MNHEY and CDR2 SMNVEV (reference sequence). V was clipped by 3 bases and J by 5 bases; unmatched bases: 9. The CDR3 loop is CASSFSPGQGANEQYF. The CDR3 DNA is TGTGCCAGCAGTTTCTCCCCCGGACAGGGGGCAAACGAGCAGTACTTC.

The chain combines TRBV12-3 or TRBV12-4 with TRBJ2-1; 14 positions agree with TRBD2. CDR3 length: 16 amino acids. Germline trimming cut 6 bases from V and 6 bases from J; bases unmatched to any gene: 7. The CDR3 DNA is TGTGCCAGCAGAGGGACTAGCGGGAGTATAGGCAATGAGCAGTTCTTC. It translates to CASRGTSGSIGNEQFF.

CDR3 loop: CKVDSAYEQYF. As DNA, the CDR3 is TGCAAAGTGGACAGCGCCTACGAGCAGTACTTC. V usage is TRBV20-1 and J usage is TRBJ2-7; D might be TRBD1 (6 bases). CDR1 is DFQATT and CDR2 is SNEGSKA in the germline V gene (reference sequence). This CDR3 is 11 amino acids long.

This clonotype was detected once. This chain's CDR3 is CASSQEVHHLGFF. The CDR3 coding sequence is TGTGCCAGCAGCCAAGAGGTGCACCATTTAGGTTTCTTT. The chain recombines TRBV4-2 with TRBJ1-1; D not certain. The germline V gene has CDR1 LGHNA and CDR2 YNFKEQ. The CDR3 spans 13 residues. V was pared by 0 bases and J by 13 bases, with 15 bases between.

The DNA of the CDR3 is TGTGCCAGCAGCCGACGACAGGGGTTCAACGGGGAGCTGTTTTTT. Translated, it gives CASSRRQGFNGELFF. The V gene is TRBV27, the J gene TRBJ2-2; TRBD1 matches 8 bases. The ends lost 6 bases at V and 7 bases at J; junction bases unmatched: 10. The V gene's germline CDR1 is MNHEY and CDR2 SMNVEV (reference sequence). CDR3 size: 15 residues.

The genes are TRBV5-1 and TRBJ1-1; 8 bases line up with TRBD1. The trim removed 2 bases at V and 1 base at J, leaving 4 bases unmatched. Germline CDR1 and CDR2: SGHRS and YFSETQ. CDR3 length: 15 amino acids. CDR3 nucleotide sequence: TGCGCCAGCAGCTTTGGACAGGGACAGAACACTGAAGCTTTCTTT. Its translation: CASSFGQGQNTEAFF.

This clonotype was observed once. This chain joins TRBV3-1 and TRBJ1-2; maybe TRBD1 (5 bases). In germline, CDR1 is LGHDT, CDR2 YNNKEL (reference sequence). Trimming shortened V by 4 bases and J by 4 bases, and 13 bases separated the two germline ends. CDR3 length: 14 amino acids. The chain's CDR3 is CASSLVQGGYGYTF. The DNA of the CDR3 is TGTGCCAGCAGCCTGGTGCAGGGCGGCTATGGCTACACCTTC.

The rearrangement uses TRBV30 and TRBJ2-3; 7 bases align to TRBD1. Unmatched junction bases numbered 6, after V lost 1 base and J lost 5 bases. The germline V gene has CDR1 GTSNPN and CDR2 SVGIG (reference sequence). The CDR3 runs 14 residues. CDR3 bases: TGTGCCTGGAGTGGGTTCGCAGGGGGAGATACGCAGTATTTT. It specifies CAWSGFAGGDTQYF.